This T cell receptor (beta chain) was recovered during a study of blood T cell repertoires in COVID-19 (dated by TCRdb to the early 2020s). At the level of the whole study: Samples covering the acute and convalescent phases of COVID-19 were provided by collaborators in the United States, Italy and Spain. The material from the prospective study consisted of cDNA or gDNA derived from T cells, B-cell-depleted T cells, or PBMCs. Subjects who had been exposed to COVID-19, were actively infected with it, or had recovered from it provided the deeply sampled blood TCRbeta repertoires that made up the dataset. Samples were obtained from the ongoing ImmuneRACE study (first 160 participants) and from about 1,300 subjects provided by 6 global collaborators. The repertoires were made available in a free public database intended to serve as a resource for research on the immune response to SARS-CoV-2. The sample metadata nearly always contained a de-identified subject ID, COVID-19 status, age in years and sex. Where available, HLA class I and class II types were taken from metadata supplied by the sample provider and were not determined by assay-based typing.

V ends up 7 bases short and J 3 bases short, with an unmatched junction base count of 4. From the cysteine through the phenylalanine, the CDR3 covers 13 amino acids. The retained sequence is limited to the CDR3, 39 bases, with the frame set at the first base. CDR1 and CDR2 were assigned from the germline V gene as MNHEY and SVGAGI. Findings and caveats that apply to the study as a whole: The amount of clinical and demographic metadata varied by source and participant and was provided uncurated.

One collaborating source in Seattle enrolled patients while the patients were actively infected and followed the patients over time throughout the course of disease. Collaborating institutions collected whole blood in K2EDTA tubes following their own protocols. For TCRbeta analysis, collaborators shipped samples as frozen whole blood, isolated PBMCs, or DNA extracted from either of those sample types. Regarding this clone: It has no known antigen specificity. Per-base quality was not reported, and no clone a single base away is much larger than it.

The immunoSEQ Assay, a bias-controlled multiplex PCR, was used to amplify TCRbeta CDR3 regions from genomic DNA. The original methods were these. The number of nucleated cells in each sample was estimated by amplification of reference gene primers within the assay. Sequence reads were collapsed and filtered to measure the absolute abundance of every unique TCRbeta CDR3 rearrangement. For each sample, productive Simpson clonality was calculated as the square root of Simpson's diversity index across productive rearrangements. TCRdb obtained this table from immuneACCESS and retained in-frame rearrangements with V and J assigned. These tables miss some clones; where compared with another copy, unresolved V genes account for less than half of the shortfall, and the remainder is unexplained. That table supplies the V and J calls and clone size; D and trimming were determined from the DNA. Within this sample are approximately 170,000 clones, with roughly 91% of them counted one time only. Together, the top ten hold around 5% of the sample.

This receptor was taken from a man between 18 and 29 years old with COVID-19, enrolled during active disease. The sequenced sample was peripheral blood. The chain couples TRBV6-5 to TRBJ1-1; 8 middle bases align to TRBD1. The sequenced DNA: TGTGCCAGCACCTTCAGGGGGCACACTGAAGCTTTCTTT. It is translated as CASTFRGHTEAFF.